This T cell receptor (beta chain) was sequenced for a study of T-cell memory formation after mild COVID-19 (dated by TCRdb to about 2021). About the full investigation: Most TCR sequence clusters were specific to one of the two donors. In a couple of donors, T-cell clones that expanded and contracted after mild COVID-19 were followed by sequencing TCRalpha and TCRbeta repertoires longitudinally. Two young, previously healthy adult volunteers, one female and one male, were included in the cohort. Points the paper makes about the study in general: The second-wave clones that peaked on day 37 were not confirmed to be SARS-CoV-2 specific. Clones contracting from day 15 to 85 had balanced CD4/CD8 phenotypes, while a second wave expanding from day 15 to 37 was biased towards CD4+. Contracting CD4+ clones turned up mainly in the CM and EM memory subsets, whereas EMRA was where CD8+ clones were enriched. Only two mild cases were covered in the study, and larger cohorts including severe cases with pre-infection samples were considered necessary. The detection of some responding clones in pre-infection memory suggests that pre-existing cross-reactive memory T cells joined the SARS-CoV-2 response.

TCRdb records Illumina NovaSeq 6000 as the sequencer. TCRalpha and TCRbeta cDNA libraries were built by 5'RACE with constant-segment primers, adding sample barcodes and unique molecular identifiers. Trizol reagent was used to extract RNA from every sample. Library amplification was performed in two PCR steps, and a second sample barcode and Illumina TruSeq adapters were introduced in the second step. The libraries were sequenced on an Illumina NovaSeq using 2 x 150 bp paired-end reads. In the authors' own workflow: Demultiplexing of reads and collapsing into UMI-guided consensus sequences were performed with migec v1.2.7. Using mixcr v2.1.11, UMI consensuses were aligned to TRA and TRB V and J templates and then assembled into clonotypes. A clonotype was counted as expanded or contracted only if both edgeR and NoisET called the change significant, with noise models trained on biological replicates. edgeR calls used a false discovery rate-adjusted p below 0.01 and a log2 fold-change threshold of 1. As an exploratory analysis of dynamics, PCA with hierarchical clustering was applied to max-normalized trajectories of the 1000 most abundant clonotypes. Each responding clone was given a CD4 or CD8 phenotype based on the CD4+ and CD8+ repertoires, which had been sequenced separately. Starting from the raw public reads, TCRdb applied fastp trimming at Q25, assembled clones with MiXCR and retained in-frame beta chains. Each entry merges the rows of one CDR3 protein and shows their most common DNA and genes. What appears here as the V and J calls and clone size reflects TCRdb's work, not the paper's. The table for this sample lists around 340,000 distinct CDR3 sequences; roughly 15% of them were counted only once. The ten largest make up around 24% of the sample.

A few counts support this clonotype. Its antigen is not yet known. No much larger clone is present one base from it, and per-base qualities are unavailable. PBMCs were isolated by Ficoll-Paque density gradient centrifugation. The sequence was obtained from a man aged 18 to 29 who had mild COVID-19 (a few samples of this study predate the infection). The sample titles of this study are shuffled in the database, so cell type and time point are left out; the donor was told from shared clones. Sequenced: PBMCs or a T cell subset sorted from them (not recorded which).

In nucleotides, the sequence is TGTGCCAGCAGCTGGGGTAGATTGACTAATGAAAAACTGTTTTTT. This translates into CASSWGRLTNEKLFF. The rearranged segments are TRBV5-6 and TRBJ1-4, with the identity of the D gene unclear. V was cut back by 3 bases and J by 2 bases, leaving a gap of 11 bases between them. The CDR3, from cysteine to phenylalanine, totals 15 residues. Just the 45-base CDR3 DNA is kept, in frame starting at base 1. For CDR1 and CDR2, the germline V gene lists SGHDT and YYEEEE.